This T cell receptor beta chain was sequenced during a study of long-term antiretroviral therapy in people with HIV. Version v3.0 of the immunoSEQ assay was performed at survey level. Sequencing was performed with immunoSEQ multiplex PCR; in TCRdb, only in-frame clones are kept and a portion is missing. The repertoire holds roughly 20,000 clones, with about nine tenths as singletons. Germline loops: CDR1 SGHTA, CDR2 FQGNSA. V was clipped by 3 bases and J by 0 bases; unmatched bases: 1. This CDR3 region has 14 residues. The clonotype comes from a young woman with HIV. Specimen: unsorted PBMCs, collected about 4.6 years before starting antiretroviral therapy. The J gene is TRBJ1-1, the V gene TRBV7-2, with 7 nucleotides matching TRBD1. The CDR3 coding sequence is TGTGCCAGCAGCTTTGACAGGGTGAACACTGAAGCTTTCTTT. Amino acids: CASSFDRVNTEAFF.